This T cell receptor (beta chain) is drawn from a study of early T cells in non-severe SARS-CoV-2 infection (dated by TCRdb to the early 2020s). Turning to the overall study: Because TCR sequencing was done on bulk RNA from unsorted whole blood, the alpha and beta chains could not be paired. General conclusions and limits of the study: VDJdb matching was skewed toward anti-spike CD8 responses, so virus-specific expansions were likely underestimated and private and CD4 specificities were missed.

The library was generated by 5' RACE. For sequencing, a NextSeq 500 was employed. The TCR library protocol attached unique molecular identifiers to individual cDNA molecules to correct for sequencing error and PCR bias. TCR alpha and beta chains were both sequenced, and the abundances of alpha and beta sequences in each sample were closely correlated with each other. The source study handled its data this way. Decombinator V4 was used to perform V gene, J gene and CDR3 annotation of TCR sequences. Expanded TCRs were defined as changing significantly between any two time points under a Poisson model with p below 0.0001. TCR abundances were normalised to the total number of TCRs sequenced in each sample and reported as counts per million. MAIT TCRs were defined by TRAV1-2 paired with TRAJ12, TRAJ20 or TRAJ33, and iNKT TCRs by TRAV10 paired with TRAJ18. A search of VDJdb, accessed on 1 November 2021, was run for TCRs annotated to CMV, EBV and SARS-CoV-2, with TCRs annotated for multiple antigens excluded. TCRdb applied fastp at Q25 and MiXCR to the public reads, then kept only in-frame beta chains. Rows matching on CDR3 protein sequence are summarized as one entry with the most common DNA and genes. These V and J calls rely on TCRdb rather than the paper's analysis. Across this sample there are about 77,000 distinct CDR3 sequences, with roughly 16% seen only once. Less than 3.5% of the sample comes from the top ten.

As for this clonotype: Its antigen specificity is not known. Base quality data are lacking; no much larger clone is found one base away.

From V the trimming removes 1 base and from J it removes 8 bases, while the gene matches leave 4 bases of the junction unaccounted for. Sequences SGHTA (CDR1) and FQGTGA (CDR2) are obtained from the germline V gene. The cysteine opens and the phenylalanine closes a CDR3 of 13 amino acids. Here the CDR3 DNA is all that survives: 39 bases in frame from base 1. Set within a cohort of healthcare workers in London, UK, this nested case-control study involved weekly PCR testing of nasopharyngeal swabs along with blood sampling. Healthcare workers were recruited between 23 and 31 March 2020, during the week of the UK lockdown, and were followed weekly for up to roughly 15 weeks.

The sample was whole blood. The clonotype was recovered from an adult who was a healthcare worker with PCR-confirmed SARS-CoV-2 infection or an uninfected control (not recorded which). Recombination joined TRBV7-3 with TRBJ1-2; 7 junctional bases match TRBD1. The nucleotides read TGTGCCAGCAGCTTAAGACAGGGAGGAGGCTACACCTTC. It translates as CASSLRQGGGYTF.